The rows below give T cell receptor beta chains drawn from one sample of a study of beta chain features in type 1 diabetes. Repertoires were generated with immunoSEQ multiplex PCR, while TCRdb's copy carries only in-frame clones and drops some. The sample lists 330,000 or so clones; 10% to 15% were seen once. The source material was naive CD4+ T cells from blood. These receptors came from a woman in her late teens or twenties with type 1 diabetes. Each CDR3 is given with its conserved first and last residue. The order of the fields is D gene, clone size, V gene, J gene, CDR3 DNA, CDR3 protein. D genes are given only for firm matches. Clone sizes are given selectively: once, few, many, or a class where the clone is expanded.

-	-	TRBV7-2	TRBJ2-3	TGTGCCAGCAGCTTAGCAGAGAACACAGATACGCAGTATTTT	CASSLAENTDTQYF
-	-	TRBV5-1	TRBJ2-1	TGCGCCAGCAGCCCCGACAGGATCCATGAGCAGTTCTTC	CASSPDRIHEQFF
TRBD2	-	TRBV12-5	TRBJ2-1	TGTGCTAGTGGTGAATATCGGGGGGGTGAGCAGTTCTTC	CASGEYRGGEQFF
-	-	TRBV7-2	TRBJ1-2	TGTGCCAGCAGCATAGACGGTGCTGACTATGGCTACACCTTC	CASSIDGADYGYTF
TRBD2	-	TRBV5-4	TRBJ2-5	TGTGCCAGCAGCCCGCCAGCGGGAGGATGGGAGACCCAGTACTTC	CASSPPAGGWETQYF
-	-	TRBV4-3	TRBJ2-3	TGCGCCAGCAGCCAAGAGACAGGAAGGCAGTATTTT	CASSQETGRQYF
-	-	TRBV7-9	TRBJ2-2	TGTGCCAGCAGCCCCCCGGGTAGCGGGAACACCGGGGAGCTGTTTTTT	CASSPPGSGNTGELFF
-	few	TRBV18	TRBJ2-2	TGTGCCAGCTCACCACCCGGAGGCACCGGGGAGCTGTTTTTT	CASSPPGGTGELFF
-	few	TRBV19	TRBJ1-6	TGTGCCACCTCAGACACACATAATTCACCCCTCCACTTT	CATSDTHNSPLHF
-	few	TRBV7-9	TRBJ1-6	TGTGCCAGCAGCTTAAACGGGGATAATTCACCCCTCCACTTT	CASSLNGDNSPLHF
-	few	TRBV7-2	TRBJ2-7	TGTGCCAGCACTTCGCCAGGGAAGTACGAGCAGTACTTC	CASTSPGKYEQYF
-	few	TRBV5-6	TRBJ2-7	TGTGCCAGCAGCTTCCCCCTCCGCTACGAGCAGTACTTC	CASSFPLRYEQYF
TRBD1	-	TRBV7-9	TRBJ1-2	TGTGCCAGCAGCCCTCACAGGGGGTGGGGCTATGGCTACACCTTC	CASSPHRGWGYGYTF
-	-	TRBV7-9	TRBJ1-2	TGTGCCAGCAGCTTAGAGGGCGGGCCGCGTGGCTACACCTTC	CASSLEGGPRGYTF
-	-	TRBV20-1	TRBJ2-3	TGCAGTGCTTCTACAGATACGCAGTATTTT	CSASTDTQYF
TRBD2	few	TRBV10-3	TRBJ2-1	TGTGCCATCAGCTCAGCCGGGACTACGTCAAATGAGCAGTTCTTC	CAISSAGTTSNEQFF
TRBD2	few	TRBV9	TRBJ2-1	TGTGCCAGCAGCGTAGGGATTAGCGGGGCCTACAATGAGCAGTTCTTC	CASSVGISGAYNEQFF
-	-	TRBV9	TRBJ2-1	TGTGCCAGCAGCGTAATAGGTGGCAGAGCGGGGTTCTTC	CASSVIGGRAGFF
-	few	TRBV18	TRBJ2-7	TGTGCCAGCTCACCATCAGTGAGCGAGCGTTACTTC	CASSPSVSERYF
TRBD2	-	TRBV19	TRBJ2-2	TGTGCCAGTAGTAGACTAGCGGGCTTCACCGGGGAGCTGTTTTTT	CASSRLAGFTGELFF
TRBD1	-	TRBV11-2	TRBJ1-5	TGTGCCAAAGCCGGGACAGTCCTTAGTCAGCCCCAGCATTTT	CAKAGTVLSQPQHF
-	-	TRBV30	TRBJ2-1	TGTGCCTGGAGTCCGGCAGGGTTACTGGATGAGCAGTTCTTC	CAWSPAGLLDEQFF
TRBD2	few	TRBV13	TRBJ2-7	TGTGCCAGCAGCTTAGCGTCTCGGGCTAGCGGGATACACGAGCAGTACTTC	CASSLASRASGIHEQYF
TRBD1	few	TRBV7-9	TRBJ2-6	TGTGCCAGCAGCGCCACAGGGGTTAGGTCTGGGGCCAACGTCCTGACTTTC	CASSATGVRSGANVLTF
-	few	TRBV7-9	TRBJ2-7	TGTGCCAGCAGCTTCTCGCGGGCCCACGAGCAGTACTTC	CASSFSRAHEQYF
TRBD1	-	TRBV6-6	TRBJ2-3	TGTGCCAGCAGTCTAAGGACAGGTAGCACAGATACGCAGTATTTT	CASSLRTGSTDTQYF
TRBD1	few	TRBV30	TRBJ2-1	TGTGCCTGGAGGGACCGGGACAGATACAATGAGCAGTTCTTC	CAWRDRDRYNEQFF
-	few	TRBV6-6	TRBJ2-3	TGTGCCGCTCGGAGCACAGATACGCAGTATTTT	CAARSTDTQYF
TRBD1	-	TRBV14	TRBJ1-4	TGTGCCAGCAGCCCTATAATAGGGGGCGGTGAAAAACTGTTTTTT	CASSPIIGGGEKLFF
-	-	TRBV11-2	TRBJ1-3	TGTGCCAGCAGCTTGTCCGGGTTCTCTGGAAACACCATATATTTT	CASSLSGFSGNTIYF